Sequencing of this T cell receptor (beta chain) was carried out in a study of T cells in Graves' hyperthyroidism and ophthalmopathy. At the level of the study: Peripheral blood samples were taken at initial diagnosis, prior to any treatment. Broader study findings: Blood shared most expanded thyroid clonotypes above 0.001.

On this clonotype itself: Its antigen is currently unknown.

Germline V gives CDR1 SGHTA, CDR2 FQGTGA. Trimming pared 6 bases from V and 4 bases from J, leaving 22 bases between. The CDR3 totals 16 residues. TCR beta CDR3 sequences were amplified from RNA transcripts. TCR CDR3 underwent first-round RT-PCR with the HTBI primer set. Each CDR3 protein is one row after TCRdb ran MiXCR on the multiplex PCR reads. The sample yields over 500,000 distinct CDR3 sequences, around 16% seen once. The sequenced material came from blood. The rearrangement uses TRBV7-3 and TRBJ2-7, with D tentatively TRBD2 (6 bases). The clonotype originates from a woman in her 30s with Graves' ophthalmopathy. The CDR3 bases are TGTGCCAGCAGTCCGCCTAAGAAGGGACTTGGATACGAGCAGTACTTC. Amino acids: CASSPPKKGLGYEQYF.